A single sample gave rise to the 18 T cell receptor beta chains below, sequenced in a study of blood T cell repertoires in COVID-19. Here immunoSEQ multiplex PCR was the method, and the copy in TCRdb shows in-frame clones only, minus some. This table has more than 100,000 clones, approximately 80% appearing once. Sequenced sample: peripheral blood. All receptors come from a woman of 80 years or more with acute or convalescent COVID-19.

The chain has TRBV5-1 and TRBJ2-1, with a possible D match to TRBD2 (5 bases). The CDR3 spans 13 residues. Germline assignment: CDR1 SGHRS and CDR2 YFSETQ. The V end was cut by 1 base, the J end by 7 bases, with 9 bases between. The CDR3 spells CASSLITGNEQFF. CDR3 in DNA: TGCGCCAGCAGCTTGATCACGGGGAATGAGCAGTTCTTC.

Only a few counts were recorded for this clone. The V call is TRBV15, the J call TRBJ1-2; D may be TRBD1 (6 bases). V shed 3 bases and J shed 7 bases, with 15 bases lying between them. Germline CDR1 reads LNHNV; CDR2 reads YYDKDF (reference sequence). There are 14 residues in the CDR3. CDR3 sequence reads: CATSRGLGAGGYTF. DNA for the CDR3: TGTGCCACCAGCAGGGGTCTGGGGGCTGGTGGCTACACCTTC.

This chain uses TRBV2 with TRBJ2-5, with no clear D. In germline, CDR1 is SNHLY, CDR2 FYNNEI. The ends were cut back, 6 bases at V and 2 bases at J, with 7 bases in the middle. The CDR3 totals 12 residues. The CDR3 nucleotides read TGTGCCAGCAGGGGCAGGCAAGAGACCCAGTACTTC. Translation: CASRGRQETQYF.

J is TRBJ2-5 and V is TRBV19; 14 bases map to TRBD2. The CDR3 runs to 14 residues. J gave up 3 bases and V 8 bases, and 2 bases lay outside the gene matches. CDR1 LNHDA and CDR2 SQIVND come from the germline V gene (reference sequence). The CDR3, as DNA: TGTGCCAGTCCGGGACTAGCGGGAGAAGAGACCCAGTACTTC. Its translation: CASPGLAGEETQYF.

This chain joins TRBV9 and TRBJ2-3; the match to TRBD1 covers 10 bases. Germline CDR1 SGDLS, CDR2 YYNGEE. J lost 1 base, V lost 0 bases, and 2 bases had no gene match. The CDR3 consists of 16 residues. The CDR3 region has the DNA TGTGCCAGCAGCGTAGGACAGGGGGCGCGCACAGATACGCAGTATTTT. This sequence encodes CASSVGQGARTDTQYF.

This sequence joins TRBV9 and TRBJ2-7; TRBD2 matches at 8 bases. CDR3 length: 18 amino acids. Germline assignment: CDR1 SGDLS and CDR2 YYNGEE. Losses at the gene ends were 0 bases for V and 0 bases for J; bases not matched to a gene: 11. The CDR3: CASSVGPGEAGASYEQYF. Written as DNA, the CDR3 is TGTGCCAGCAGCGTAGGCCCCGGGGAAGCGGGGGCCTCCTACGAGCAGTACTTC. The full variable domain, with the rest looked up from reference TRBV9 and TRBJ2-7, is DSGVTQTPKHLITATGQRVTLRCSPRSGDLSVYWYQQSLDQGLQFLIQYYNGEERAKGNILERFSAQQFPDLHSELNLSSLELGDSALYFCASSVGPGEAGASYEQYFGPGTRLTVT.

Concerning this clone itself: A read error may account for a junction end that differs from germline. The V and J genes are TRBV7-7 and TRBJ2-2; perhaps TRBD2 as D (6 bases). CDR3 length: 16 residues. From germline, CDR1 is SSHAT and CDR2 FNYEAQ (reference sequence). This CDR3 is CASSLEGRGTTGELFF. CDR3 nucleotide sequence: TGTGCTAGCAGCTTAGAAGGTCGCGGGACCACCGGGGAGCTGTTTTTT.

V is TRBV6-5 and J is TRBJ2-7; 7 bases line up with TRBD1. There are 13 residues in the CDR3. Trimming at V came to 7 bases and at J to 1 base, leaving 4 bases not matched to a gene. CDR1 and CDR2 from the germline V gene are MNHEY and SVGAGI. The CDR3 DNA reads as TGTGCCAGCATTCCGACAGGGTCCTACGAGCAGTACTTC. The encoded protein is CASIPTGSYEQYF.

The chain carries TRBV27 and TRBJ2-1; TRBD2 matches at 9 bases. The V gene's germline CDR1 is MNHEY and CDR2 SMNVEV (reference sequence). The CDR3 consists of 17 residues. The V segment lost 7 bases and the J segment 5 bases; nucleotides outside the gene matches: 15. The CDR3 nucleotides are TGTGCCAGCACACTCGCGGGAGGGCCGAGGGGACACAATGAGCAGTTCTTC. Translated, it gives CASTLAGGPRGHNEQFF.

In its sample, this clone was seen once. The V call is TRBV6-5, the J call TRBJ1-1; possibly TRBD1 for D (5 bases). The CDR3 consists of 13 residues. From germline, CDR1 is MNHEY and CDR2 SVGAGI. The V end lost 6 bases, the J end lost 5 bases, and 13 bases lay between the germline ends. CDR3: CASSETPGTEAFF. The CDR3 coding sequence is TGTGCCAGCAGCGAGACCCCAGGGACTGAAGCTTTCTTT.

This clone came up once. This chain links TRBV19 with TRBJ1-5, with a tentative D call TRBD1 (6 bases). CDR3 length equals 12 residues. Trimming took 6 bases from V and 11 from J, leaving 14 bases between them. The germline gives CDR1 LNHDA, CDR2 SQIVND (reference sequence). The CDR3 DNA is TGTGCCAGTAGCTCTGGGGGCAGGGCCCAGCATTTT. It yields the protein CASSSGGRAQHF.

Here the CDR3 reads CASSNDRNQPQHF. The DNA of the CDR3 is TGTGCCAGCAGCAACGACAGGAATCAGCCCCAGCATTTT. The J gene is TRBJ1-5, the V gene TRBV7-9; perhaps TRBD1 as D (6 bases). The CDR3 totals 13 residues. Between the trimmed V and J ends, which lost 5 bases and 4 bases, there was a span of 9 bases. The germline CDR1 and CDR2 sequences are SEHNR and FQNEAQ (reference sequence).

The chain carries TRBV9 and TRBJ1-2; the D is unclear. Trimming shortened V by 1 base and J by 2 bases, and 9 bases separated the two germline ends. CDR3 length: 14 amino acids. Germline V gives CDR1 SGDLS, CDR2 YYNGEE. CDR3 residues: CASSVSPTNYGYTF. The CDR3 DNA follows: TGTGCCAGCAGCGTATCCCCTACGAACTATGGCTACACCTTC.

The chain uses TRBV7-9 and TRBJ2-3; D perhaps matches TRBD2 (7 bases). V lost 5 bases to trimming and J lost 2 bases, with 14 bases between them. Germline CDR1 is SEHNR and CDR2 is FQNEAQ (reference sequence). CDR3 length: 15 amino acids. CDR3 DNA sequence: TGTGCCAGCAGCCCGCGGGGGCGGAACACAGATACGCAGTATTTT. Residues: CASSPRGRNTDTQYF.

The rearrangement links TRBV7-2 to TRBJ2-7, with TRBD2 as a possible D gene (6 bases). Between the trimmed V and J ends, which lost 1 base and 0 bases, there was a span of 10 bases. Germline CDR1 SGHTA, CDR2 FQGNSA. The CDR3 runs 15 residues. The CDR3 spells CASSLGRGTSYEQYF. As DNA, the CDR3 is TGTGCCAGCAGCTTAGGTCGCGGGACCTCCTACGAGCAGTACTTC. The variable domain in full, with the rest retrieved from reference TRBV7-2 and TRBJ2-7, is GAGVSQSPSNKVTEKGKDVELRCDPISGHTALYWYRQSLGQGLEFLIYFQGNSAPDKSGLPSDRFSAERTGGSVSTLTIQRTQQEDSAVYLCASSLGRGTSYEQYFGPGTRLTVT.

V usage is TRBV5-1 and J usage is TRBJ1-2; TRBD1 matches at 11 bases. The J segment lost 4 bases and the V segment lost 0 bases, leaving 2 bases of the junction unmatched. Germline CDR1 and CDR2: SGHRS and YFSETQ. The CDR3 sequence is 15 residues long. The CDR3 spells CASSLGTGGAYGYTF. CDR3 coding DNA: TGCGCCAGCAGCTTGGGGACAGGGGGCGCCTATGGCTACACCTTC.

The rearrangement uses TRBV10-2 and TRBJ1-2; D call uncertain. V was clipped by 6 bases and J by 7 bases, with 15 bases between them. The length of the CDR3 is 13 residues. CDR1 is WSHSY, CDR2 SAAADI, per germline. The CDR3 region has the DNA TGCGCCAGCAGCCTGGACTATTCCGGTGGCTACACCTTC. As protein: CASSLDYSGGYTF.

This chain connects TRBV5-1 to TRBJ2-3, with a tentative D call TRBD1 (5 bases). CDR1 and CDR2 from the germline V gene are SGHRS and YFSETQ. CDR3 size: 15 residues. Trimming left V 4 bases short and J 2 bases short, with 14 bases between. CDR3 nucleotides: TGCGCCAGCAGCCACCTAGGGGCGGCCACAGATACGCAGTATTTT. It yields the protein CASSHLGAATDTQYF.